This is a list of T cell receptor beta chains from one sample in a study of Ad26.COV2.S vaccination and SARS-CoV-2 variants. TCRdb keeps only in-frame clones here, not all; method: immunoSEQ multiplex PCR. The data hold 350,000 to 450,000 clones, with 83% observed a single time. The sample here was peripheral blood, taken in a trial of Ad26.COV2.S vaccine versus placebo. Source of these receptors: a person aged 18 to 59 who received the Ad26.COV2.S COVID-19 vaccine or a placebo. CDR3s include the opening cysteine and the closing phenylalanine or tryptophan. Fields, in order: D gene, J gene, clone size, V gene, CDR3 DNA, CDR3 protein. A D gene is named only where the DNA matches it firmly. Only some rows state a clone size, as once, few, many or a class for expanded clones.

D: TRBD1
J: TRBJ1-6
size: NA
V: TRBV4-3
DNA: TGCGCCAGCAGCCCGCGACAGGGTTTAACCCTCCACTTT
CDR3: CASSPRQGLTLHF

D: NA
J: TRBJ2-5
size: NA
V: TRBV18
DNA: TGTGCCAGCTCACCCAGGGGAGGGGAGACCCAGTACTTC
CDR3: CASSPRGGETQYF

D: TRBD2
J: TRBJ2-3
size: NA
V: TRBV20-1
DNA: TGCAGTGCTAGTCCCCCGACTAGCGGGGTTACAGATACGCAGTATTTT
CDR3: CSASPPTSGVTDTQYF

D: NA
J: TRBJ2-7
size: NA
V: TRBV4-1
DNA: TGCGCCAGCAGCCAAGATCCCAGGGGCGTGGGGAGAGAGCAGTACTTC
CDR3: CASSQDPRGVGREQYF

D: TRBD2
J: TRBJ2-3
size: NA
V: TRBV15
DNA: TGTGCCACCAGCAGGGGGACTACTTATACGCAGTATTTT
CDR3: CATSRGTTYTQYF

D: TRBD1
J: TRBJ1-6
size: few
V: TRBV25-1
DNA: TGTGCCAGCAACGGACAGGGAAATTCACCCCTCCACTTT
CDR3: CASNGQGNSPLHF

D: NA
J: TRBJ1-6
size: few
V: TRBV7-9
DNA: TGTGCCAGCAGCTTAGCTAAGGGGCGATCACCCCTCCACTTT
CDR3: CASSLAKGRSPLHF

D: NA
J: TRBJ1-1
size: NA
V: TRBV7-2
DNA: TGTGCCAGCAGTTCCTTACCCGGAGGAACTGAAGCTTTCTTT
CDR3: CASSSLPGGTEAFF

D: NA
J: TRBJ1-1
size: NA
V: TRBV7-9
DNA: TGTGCCAGCAGTGATAGCGGGTGGATGGCCACTGAAGCTTTCTTT
CDR3: CASSDSGWMATEAFF

D: NA
J: TRBJ1-5
size: NA
V: TRBV19
DNA: TGTGCCAGTAGCACCCGGAGGGAGGGTGGCCAGCCCCAGCATTTT
CDR3: CASSTRREGGQPQHF

D: TRBD1
J: TRBJ1-3
size: NA
V: TRBV2
DNA: TGTGCCAGCAGTCCCCCTGGACAGGGGGCCTCAAACACCATATATTTT
CDR3: CASSPPGQGASNTIYF

D: NA
J: TRBJ2-5
size: NA
V: TRBV6-5
DNA: TGTGCCAGCAGTTACCAAGGACAAGGTCAAGAGACCCAGTACTTC
CDR3: CASSYQGQGQETQYF

D: NA
J: TRBJ1-1
size: NA
V: TRBV7-2
DNA: TGTGCCAGCAGCTTAACCCTGAACACTGAAGCTTTCTTT
CDR3: CASSLTLNTEAFF

D: NA
J: TRBJ1-2
size: NA
V: TRBV7-4
DNA: TGTGCCAGCCGTACAGGGTTTGGCTACACCTTC
CDR3: CASRTGFGYTF

D: NA
J: TRBJ1-2
size: once
V: TRBV9
DNA: TGTGCCAGCAGCGTAGATCGGCAGAGGGAATACTATGGCTACACCTTC
CDR3: CASSVDRQREYYGYTF

D: TRBD2
J: TRBJ2-1
size: NA
V: TRBV5-1
DNA: TGCGCCAGCAGCCCCTCGACTAGCGGGGGGTACAATGAGCAGTTCTTC
CDR3: CASSPSTSGGYNEQFF

D: TRBD1
J: TRBJ1-1
size: NA
V: TRBV6-5
DNA: TGTGCCAGCAGTCTACAGGGGGCCGGCACTGAAGCTTTCTTT
CDR3: CASSLQGAGTEAFF

D: TRBD1
J: TRBJ1-2
size: NA
V: TRBV3-1/TRBV3-2
DNA: TGTGCCAGCAGCCCGACCTCACAGGGGGCTTACTATGGCTACACCTTC
CDR3: CASSPTSQGAYYGYTF

D: TRBD2
J: TRBJ2-2
size: NA
V: TRBV18
DNA: TGTGCCAGCTCACCAAGGCTAGCGGGAGGGGAGCTGTTTTTT
CDR3: CASSPRLAGGELFF

D: NA
J: TRBJ2-1
size: NA
V: TRBV29-1
DNA: TGCAGCGTTGATTCAGGTTACAATGAGCAGTTCTTC
CDR3: CSVDSGYNEQFF

D: TRBD1
J: TRBJ2-1
size: NA
V: TRBV5-1
DNA: TGCGCCAGCAGCTTGATGGCAGGGGGCAATGAGCAGTTCTTC
CDR3: CASSLMAGGNEQFF

D: NA
J: TRBJ1-2
size: NA
V: TRBV19
DNA: TGTGCCAGTAGTATTAATTATGGCTACACCTTC
CDR3: CASSINYGYTF

D: NA
J: TRBJ2-7
size: NA
V: TRBV6-1
DNA: TGTGCCAGCAGTGAGGCCGGACATTTTCTTGCCCCCGAGCAGTACTTC
CDR3: CASSEAGHFLAPEQYF

D: TRBD2
J: TRBJ2-7
size: NA
V: TRBV19
DNA: TGTGCCAGTAGTGTAGGACTAGCGGGAGCCTACGAGCAGTACTTC
CDR3: CASSVGLAGAYEQYF

D: NA
J: TRBJ1-2
size: NA
V: TRBV19
DNA: TGTGCCAGTAGTATACGGTTTCAAGCTAACTATGGCTACACCTTC
CDR3: CASSIRFQANYGYTF

D: NA
J: TRBJ1-3
size: NA
V: TRBV6-2/TRBV6-3
DNA: TGTGCCAGCAGTTACTCGATGCCCGCGACAGGCTCTGGAAACACCATATATTTT
CDR3: CASSYSMPATGSGNTIYF

D: NA
J: TRBJ1-4
size: once
V: TRBV18
DNA: TGTGCCAGCTCACCGAATTGGGGGGGCACGGACGAAAAACTGTTTTTT
CDR3: CASSPNWGGTDEKLFF

D: NA
J: TRBJ2-7
size: NA
V: TRBV4-3
DNA: TGCGCCAGCAGCCAAGATGCGGGCTACGAGCAGTACTTC
CDR3: CASSQDAGYEQYF

D: NA
J: TRBJ1-2
size: NA
V: TRBV3-1/TRBV3-2
DNA: TGTGCCAGCAGCTCCTCCGTCCGACGACTCTATGGCTACACCTTC
CDR3: CASSSSVRRLYGYTF

D: NA
J: TRBJ1-4
size: NA
V: TRBV20-1
DNA: TGCAGTGTAGGGCGGAATGAAAAACTGTTTTTT
CDR3: CSVGRNEKLFF

D: TRBD2
J: TRBJ2-7
size: NA
V: TRBV19
DNA: TGTGCCAGTAGTATACCTAGCAGGGAGGGAAGGGAGCAGTACTTC
CDR3: CASSIPSREGREQYF

D: TRBD1
J: TRBJ1-2
size: once
V: TRBV12-3/TRBV12-4
DNA: TGTGCCAGCAGCCCACAGGGGAGACGCGGCTACACCTTC
CDR3: CASSPQGRRGYTF

D: TRBD1
J: TRBJ2-2
size: NA
V: TRBV11-3
DNA: TGTGCCAGCAGCACGTGGGGGACAGGGTCGAACACCGGGGAGCTGTTTTTT
CDR3: CASSTWGTGSNTGELFF

D: TRBD1
J: TRBJ1-4
size: NA
V: TRBV7-2
DNA: TGTGCCAGCAGCACGGGACAGTGGGAGGAAAAACTGTTTTTT
CDR3: CASSTGQWEEKLFF

D: TRBD1
J: TRBJ1-2
size: few
V: TRBV15
DNA: TGTGCCACCAGCAGATCCCGACAGGGGGCTATTCCGCATGGCTACACCTTC
CDR3: CATSRSRQGAIPHGYTF

D: NA
J: TRBJ2-1
size: once
V: TRBV7-7
DNA: TGTGCCAGCAGCACCAATTACTACAATGAGCAGTTCTTC
CDR3: CASSTNYYNEQFF

D: TRBD1
J: TRBJ1-1
size: NA
V: TRBV5-6
DNA: TGTGCCAGCAGCTTGAACAGGGGCAGTGAAGCTTTCTTT
CDR3: CASSLNRGSEAFF

D: NA
J: TRBJ2-3
size: NA
V: TRBV11-1
DNA: TGTGCCAGCAGAAGACTAGCAGATACGCAGTATTTT
CDR3: CASRRLADTQYF

D: TRBD2
J: TRBJ2-2
size: NA
V: TRBV7-6
DNA: TGTGCCAGCCCAGCGGGAGTCGGTACCGGGGAGCTGTTTTTT
CDR3: CASPAGVGTGELFF

D: NA
J: TRBJ2-3
size: NA
V: TRBV14
DNA: TGTGCCAGCAGCCAAGATGTTGAGGGTACGCAGTATTTT
CDR3: CASSQDVEGTQYF

D: NA
J: TRBJ1-5
size: NA
V: TRBV27
DNA: TGTGCCAGCAGTCCTGGTGGTAGAATCAATCAGCCCCAGCATTTT
CDR3: CASSPGGRINQPQHF

D: TRBD1
J: TRBJ1-1
size: NA
V: TRBV6-5
DNA: TGTGCCAGCAATGGACAGGGGGGCACTGAAGCTTTCTTT
CDR3: CASNGQGGTEAFF

D: NA
J: TRBJ2-3
size: NA
V: TRBV5-1
DNA: TGCGCCAGCAGCGGATCGGACTTCACAGATACGCAGTATTTT
CDR3: CASSGSDFTDTQYF

D: NA
J: TRBJ2-7
size: NA
V: TRBV4-3
DNA: TGCGCCAGCAGCCAAGGGTACAGGAGCTCCTACGAGCAGTACTTC
CDR3: CASSQGYRSSYEQYF

D: NA
J: TRBJ2-1
size: NA
V: TRBV6-5
DNA: TGTGCCAGCAGTAATCACAGCTCCTACAATGAGCAGTTCTTC
CDR3: CASSNHSSYNEQFF

D: NA
J: TRBJ1-1
size: once
V: TRBV19
DNA: TGTGCCAGTAGAACGGCCTGGAAGAACACTGAAGCTTTCTTT
CDR3: CASRTAWKNTEAFF

D: TRBD2
J: TRBJ2-7
size: NA
V: TRBV27
DNA: TGTGCCAGCAGTTCGGGTGGGAGGGAAGCCGAGCAGTACTTC
CDR3: CASSSGGREAEQYF

D: NA
J: TRBJ2-7
size: few
V: TRBV5-5
DNA: TGTGCCAGCAGCTTGGCGCTTGGCGAGCAGTACTTC
CDR3: CASSLALGEQYF

D: NA
J: TRBJ2-6
size: NA
V: TRBV4-2
DNA: TGTGCCAGCAGCCAAGAGGGATCCTCTGGGGCCAACGTCCTGACTTTC
CDR3: CASSQEGSSGANVLTF

D: NA
J: TRBJ2-4
size: NA
V: TRBV7-2
DNA: TGTGCCAGCAGCTTAGCCGGGGGAAGTCAGTACTTC
CDR3: CASSLAGGSQYF

D: TRBD1
J: TRBJ1-2
size: few
V: TRBV11-1
DNA: TGTGCCAGCAGTCTAAACAGGGGTACCTATGGCTACACCTTC
CDR3: CASSLNRGTYGYTF

D: NA
J: TRBJ2-4
size: NA
V: TRBV11-3
DNA: TGTGCCAGCAGCTCCGAACTCCTAAACATTCAGTACTTC
CDR3: CASSSELLNIQYF

D: NA
J: TRBJ2-6
size: NA
V: TRBV9
DNA: TGTGCCAGCAGCCGGGTTTCTGGGGCCAACGTCCTGACTTTC
CDR3: CASSRVSGANVLTF

D: NA
J: TRBJ1-4
size: NA
V: TRBV3-1/TRBV3-2
DNA: TGTGCCAGCAGCCAAATCGTCTCAAATGAAAAACTGTTTTTT
CDR3: CASSQIVSNEKLFF

D: TRBD1
J: TRBJ1-1
size: NA
V: TRBV6-5
DNA: TGTGCCAGCAGTTACTCATGGACAGGGGACACTGAAGCTTTCTTT
CDR3: CASSYSWTGDTEAFF